These T cell receptor beta chains were read from a single sample in a study of blood T cells in healthy people across ages. TCRdb reanalysed the 5' RACE reads using MiXCR and keeps one entry per CDR3 protein. The data hold more than 650,000 distinct CDR3 sequences, with roughly 20% observed a single time. The sequenced material came from blood. The receptors come from a man aged 65-85 years in good health. CDR3s include the opening cysteine and the closing phenylalanine or tryptophan. A D gene is named only where the DNA matches it firmly. The size field is filled for only some rows; it gives once, few, many or a size class.

>TRBV6-4|few|TRBJ2-1|NA
CASSDGTHVNEQFF
TGTGCCAGCAGTGACGGGACCCACGTCAATGAGCAGTTCTTC
>TRBV6-5|few|TRBJ1-2|NA
CASSYVGYGYTF
TGTGCCAGCAGTTACGTGGGCTATGGCTACACCTTC
>TRBV12-3/TRBV12-4|few|TRBJ2-5|NA
CASSLNLSGARETQYF
TGTGCCAGCAGTTTAAATCTCTCAGGGGCAAGGGAGACCCAGTACTTC
>TRBV3-1|NA|TRBJ2-3|NA
CASSQDNGVTQYF
TGTGCCAGCAGCCAAGACAATGGGGTTACGCAGTATTTT
>TRBV5-1|few|TRBJ2-3|NA
CASSTGPINTQYF
TGCGCCAGCAGCACCGGGCCCATTAATACGCAGTATTTT
>TRBV5-1|few|TRBJ2-7|NA
CASSPSRGPSSYEQYF
TGCGCCAGCAGCCCCAGCCGTGGACCGTCCTCCTACGAGCAGTACTTC
>TRBV18|few|TRBJ2-7|NA
CASSPQEEYEQYF
TGTGCCAGCTCACCACAGGAGGAGTACGAGCAGTACTTC
>TRBV7-9|NA|TRBJ2-7|TRBD2
CASSFTSGSLPYEQYF
TGTGCCAGCAGCTTTACTAGCGGCTCGCTACCCTACGAGCAGTACTTC
>TRBV4-1|NA|TRBJ2-3|NA
CASSQDPWLNTQYF
TGCGCCAGCAGCCAAGATCCTTGGCTAAATACGCAGTATTTT
>TRBV7-9|NA|TRBJ2-3|NA
CASPGQGTQYF
TGTGCCAGCCCTGGGCAGGGTACGCAGTATTTT
>TRBV25-1|NA|TRBJ2-7|NA
CASSNRVGSYEQYF
TGTGCCAGCAGTAACAGGGTGGGCTCCTACGAGCAGTACTTC
>TRBV29-1|NA|TRBJ2-3|TRBD2
CSVDQTSGGTDTQYF
TGCAGCGTTGACCAAACTAGCGGGGGTACAGATACGCAGTATTTT
>TRBV20-1|few|TRBJ2-1|TRBD2
CSASNSGGAGEQFF
TGCAGTGCTAGTAATAGCGGGGGGGCTGGTGAGCAGTTCTTC
>TRBV18|many|TRBJ2-5|NA
CASSPQKGRETQYF
TGTGCCAGCTCACCACAGAAGGGCAGAGAGACCCAGTACTTC
>TRBV3-1|few|TRBJ2-7|NA
CASSQEPFYEQYF
TGTGCCAGCAGCCAAGAACCCTTCTACGAGCAGTACTTC
>TRBV18|NA|TRBJ2-5|NA
CASSPRGQETRYF
TGTGCCAGCTCCCCACGTGGGCAAGAGACCCGGTACTTC
>TRBV7-2|few|TRBJ2-1|NA
CASSLVGGGSEQFF
TGTGCCAGCAGCTTAGTAGGGGGTGGTAGTGAGCAGTTCTTC
>TRBV20-1|few|TRBJ2-2|NA
CSAWRAGELFF
TGCAGTGCCTGGCGGGCCGGGGAGCTGTTTTTT
>TRBV29-1|few|TRBJ2-5|NA
CSVLPEGQETQYF
TGCAGCGTGCTACCGGAGGGCCAAGAGACCCAGTACTTC
>TRBV20-1|NA|TRBJ1-2|NA
CSARPQGNYGYTF
TGCAGTGCTAGACCCCAGGGAAACTATGGCTACACCTTC
>TRBV12-3/TRBV12-4|NA|TRBJ1-3|NA
CASSLRGFSSGNTIYF
TGTGCCAGCAGTTTACGGGGATTTTCCTCTGGAAACACCATATATTTT
>TRBV5-5|many|TRBJ1-4|NA
CASSPSAPGRQGGEKLFF
TGTGCCAGCAGTCCCAGTGCGCCCGGTCGGCAGGGAGGTGAAAAACTGTTTTTT
>TRBV7-2|many|TRBJ2-1|NA
CAGGSYNEQFF
TGTGCGGGAGGTTCCTACAATGAGCAGTTCTTC
>TRBV3-1|NA|TRBJ2-1|TRBD2
CASSQDSGTYNEQFF
TGTGCCAGCAGCCAAGATAGCGGGACCTACAATGAGCAGTTCTTC
>TRBV27|NA|TRBJ2-4|TRBD1
CASSLDRRRNIQYF
TGTGCCAGCAGTCTGGACAGGAGGAGGAACATTCAGTACTTC
>TRBV20-1|NA|TRBJ1-2|TRBD1
CSASVPGQGSGNYGYTF
TGCAGTGCTAGTGTCCCGGGACAGGGGTCGGGTAACTATGGCTACACCTTC
>TRBV6-2/TRBV6-3|NA|TRBJ2-4|TRBD1
CASRDSGTGQAKNIQYF
TGTGCCAGCAGGGATTCCGGGACAGGGCAAGCCAAAAACATTCAGTACTTC
>TRBV7-2|few|TRBJ2-5|TRBD1
CASSPGTGGKETQYF
TGTGCCAGCAGCCCGGGGACAGGGGGTAAAGAGACCCAGTACTTC
>TRBV2|NA|TRBJ1-2|NA
CASFGTGPGGYTF
TGTGCCAGCTTCGGTACAGGGCCGGGCGGCTACACCTTC
>TRBV12-3/TRBV12-4|NA|TRBJ2-6|NA
CASSFGYQGANVLTF
TGTGCCAGCAGTTTCGGGTACCAGGGAGCCAACGTCCTGACTTTC
>TRBV12-3/TRBV12-4|many|TRBJ2-5|NA
CASSLSRETQYF
TGTGCCAGCAGCTTATCGAGAGAGACCCAGTACTTC
>TRBV5-1|many|TRBJ2-1|NA
CASSWMDSDNEQFF
TGCGCCAGCAGCTGGATGGACAGCGACAATGAGCAGTTCTTC
>TRBV11-1|NA|TRBJ2-5|TRBD1
CASSYKDRGLETQYF
TGTGCCAGCAGCTACAAGGACAGGGGGCTGGAGACCCAGTACTTC
>TRBV12-3/TRBV12-4|NA|TRBJ1-2|TRBD1
CASSFDRAHGYTF
TGTGCCAGCAGTTTTGACAGGGCGCATGGCTACACCTTC
>TRBV5-1|NA|TRBJ2-5|NA
CASSLLGDQETQYF
TGCGCCAGCAGCTTGTTGGGGGACCAAGAGACCCAGTACTTC
>TRBV9|many|TRBJ1-3|NA
CASSVGTGNTIYF
TGTGCCAGCAGCGTAGGCACTGGAAACACCATATATTTT
>TRBV5-6|NA|TRBJ2-4|NA
CASSLAQGAKNIQYF
TGTGCCAGCAGCTTGGCGCAGGGAGCCAAAAACATTCAGTACTTC
>TRBV25-1|NA|TRBJ2-1|TRBD2
CASLQPGASGIYNEQFF
TGTGCCAGCCTCCAACCGGGGGCTAGCGGGATTTACAATGAGCAGTTCTTC
>TRBV11-2|many|TRBJ2-5|NA
CASSPLAGLQETQYF
TGTGCCAGCAGCCCGTTGGCGGGGTTGCAAGAGACCCAGTACTTC
>TRBV5-5|NA|TRBJ2-2|TRBD1
CASSFGEGANTGELFF
TGTGCCAGCAGCTTCGGAGAGGGGGCTAACACCGGGGAGCTGTTTTTT
>TRBV7-2|NA|TRBJ2-5|NA
CASSFRLGGETQYF
TGTGCCAGCAGCTTCAGACTAGGAGGGGAGACCCAGTACTTC
>TRBV18|NA|TRBJ2-1|NA
CASSPNRLNEQFF
TGTGCCAGCTCACCGAACAGGTTAAATGAGCAGTTCTTC
>TRBV9|NA|TRBJ2-3|NA
CASSVEGGGATDTQYF
TGTGCCAGCAGCGTAGAGGGAGGGGGCGCCACAGATACGCAGTATTTT
>TRBV20-1|few|TRBJ2-2|TRBD2
CSAIRAGARTGELFF
TGCAGTGCTATCCGAGCGGGGGCGAGGACCGGGGAGCTGTTTTTT
>TRBV12-3/TRBV12-4|few|TRBJ2-1|TRBD2
CASSFSGGTYNEQFF
TGTGCCAGCAGTTTCTCGGGGGGTACCTACAATGAGCAGTTCTTC
>TRBV7-2|NA|TRBJ2-1|NA
CASSLDLDTRNEQFF
TGTGCCAGCAGCCTAGACTTGGACACTCGGAATGAGCAGTTCTTC
>TRBV25-1|NA|TRBJ1-1|NA
CASSESGTGWTEAFF
TGTGCCAGCAGTGAATCGGGCACGGGGTGGACTGAAGCTTTCTTT
>TRBV20-1|few|TRBJ2-1|NA
CSAREGINNEQFF
TGCAGTGCTAGAGAGGGGATAAACAATGAGCAGTTCTTC
>TRBV15|few|TRBJ1-2|NA
CATSRDWLPPGYTF
TGTGCCACCAGCAGAGATTGGTTGCCACCCGGCTACACCTTC
>TRBV3-1|few|TRBJ2-2|TRBD2
CASSQDLVRGANTGELFF
TGTGCCAGCAGCCAAGATCTCGTGCGGGGGGCGAACACCGGGGAGCTGTTTTTT
>TRBV28|NA|TRBJ2-7|NA
CASSWRYEQYF
TGTGCCAGCAGTTGGAGGTACGAGCAGTACTTC
>TRBV24-1|few|TRBJ2-1|NA
CATRRDGYNEQFF
TGTGCCACCCGTAGGGACGGATACAATGAGCAGTTCTTC
>TRBV10-3|NA|TRBJ2-3|TRBD2
CAASGGPGDTQYF
TGTGCCGCGAGCGGGGGGCCGGGCGATACGCAGTATTTT
>TRBV7-8|NA|TRBJ2-1|TRBD2
CASVVAGVPYNEQFF
TGTGCCAGCGTCGTAGCGGGAGTCCCCTACAATGAGCAGTTCTTC
>TRBV27|NA|TRBJ2-2|NA
CASSLSSLGELFF
TGTGCCAGCAGTTTATCGTCGCTGGGGGAGCTGTTTTTT
>TRBV18|NA|TRBJ1-3|NA
CASSPPGRTHISGNTIYF
TGTGCCAGCTCACCACCGGGACGGACCCACATATCTGGAAACACCATATATTTT
>TRBV29-1|few|TRBJ2-1|TRBD2
CSVEDPGLAGRLEQFF
TGCAGCGTTGAAGACCCGGGACTAGCGGGACGCCTGGAGCAGTTCTTC
>TRBV29-1|few|TRBJ1-2|NA
CSVEEEIRNYGYTF
TGCAGCGTTGAAGAAGAGATCAGGAACTATGGCTACACCTTC